This TCR beta chain is from a study of regulatory T cells in long-lasting Graves disease listed by TCRdb under 2021. Concerning the study at large: Persistent Graves' disease was defined as antithyroid drug treatment for over 5 years with persistently positive TSH receptor autoantibodies. Antithyroid drugs had been taken for approximately 10 years on average by persistent Graves' disease patients in the clinical cohort. Patients with persistent Graves' disease were compared with patients with newly diagnosed Graves' disease using TCR sequencing and RNA sequencing of peripheral blood. The study took place in China and was registered as a clinical trial. A total of approximately 35 samples underwent TCR sequencing: about 13 from persistent and approximately 20 from newly diagnosed Graves' disease patients.

This specimen's time point label, per the study, means: persistent/refractory GD, antithyroid drugs over 5 years with positive TRAb. For both TCR sequencing and RNA sequencing, RNA was extracted from PBMCs in TRIzol. The diagnosis of Graves' disease was made according to American Thyroid Association guidelines. Recruitment of patients was carried out at an endocrinology department in Xi'an, China. Each patient gave roughly 10 milliliters of peripheral blood, collected in an EDTA anticoagulant tube. Ficoll Paque Plus density gradient separation was used to isolate PBMCs, and no further T cell sorting was done. An Agilent 2100 Bioanalyzer and agarose gel were used to check RNA quality, and a NanoDrop 2000 was used to measure RNA concentration. General conclusions and limits of the study: Patients with persistent disease shared more public clonotypes (fewer than 3,000) than newly diagnosed patients did (more than 900). Compared with newly diagnosed patients, patients with persistent Graves' disease had lower TCR Shannon entropy and fewer highly expanded clones, which suggests clonal expansion. Because the primary lesion, thyroid tissue, could not be accessed, the study looked at peripheral blood alone. Only the TCR beta chain was sequenced and analyzed. As a limitation, the authors acknowledged that the small sample size may reduce accuracy.

This clonotype came up a few times. Its binding antigen is unknown. No base qualities exist here, and no much larger clone lies one base off it. The library was made by multiplex PCR. Sequencing relied on an Illumina HiSeq 4000. iRepertoire HTBI primers and Arm-PCR amplification of CDR3 regions were used to construct TCR beta libraries. Before sequencing, the PCR products underwent gel purification. In the authors' own workflow: Across samples, roughly 60 TRBV and 13 to 15 TRBJ segments were identified and used for gene usage analysis of CDR3 amino acid clonotypes. COPE and FqMerger were used to merge the filtered high-quality paired reads into contigs. BLAST was used to align contigs to IMGT TRBV, TRBD and TRBJ reference genes, and CDR3 was defined according to IMGT. Clonotypes above 0.1% frequency were classified as highly expanded clones. Shannon entropy served as the measure of repertoire diversity, while the Gini coefficient captured V-J evenness. A clonotype was considered public if more than one individual shared it. Starting from the raw public reads, TCRdb applied fastp trimming at Q25, assembled clones with MiXCR and retained in-frame beta chains. For every CDR3 protein sequence, its rows merge into one entry that carries the most common genes and DNA. None of the V and J calls come from the authors' own analysis; TCRdb made them. For this sample there are about 660,000 distinct CDR3 sequences; 25% to 35% appear just once. Under 55% of the sample comes from the top ten.

This TCR derives from a female donor with Graves disease. The sample here was peripheral blood mononuclear cells (PBMCs), taken when the disease was refractory, from a patient treated with antithyroid drugs.

The CDR3 is CSAREGIQPQHF. The sequenced DNA is TGCAGTGCTAGGGAGGGGATTCAGCCCCAGCATTTT. The sequence joins TRBV20-1 to TRBJ1-5; possibly the D gene is TRBD1, per 5 matching bases. Relative to germline, V is 3 bases shorter and J is 6 bases shorter, with 9 bases between their ends. Reading from cysteine to phenylalanine, the CDR3 counts 12 amino acids. The CDR3 DNA has 36 bases and is translated from base 1. CDR1 and CDR2 were assigned from the germline V gene (reference sequence) as DFQATT and SNEGSKA.